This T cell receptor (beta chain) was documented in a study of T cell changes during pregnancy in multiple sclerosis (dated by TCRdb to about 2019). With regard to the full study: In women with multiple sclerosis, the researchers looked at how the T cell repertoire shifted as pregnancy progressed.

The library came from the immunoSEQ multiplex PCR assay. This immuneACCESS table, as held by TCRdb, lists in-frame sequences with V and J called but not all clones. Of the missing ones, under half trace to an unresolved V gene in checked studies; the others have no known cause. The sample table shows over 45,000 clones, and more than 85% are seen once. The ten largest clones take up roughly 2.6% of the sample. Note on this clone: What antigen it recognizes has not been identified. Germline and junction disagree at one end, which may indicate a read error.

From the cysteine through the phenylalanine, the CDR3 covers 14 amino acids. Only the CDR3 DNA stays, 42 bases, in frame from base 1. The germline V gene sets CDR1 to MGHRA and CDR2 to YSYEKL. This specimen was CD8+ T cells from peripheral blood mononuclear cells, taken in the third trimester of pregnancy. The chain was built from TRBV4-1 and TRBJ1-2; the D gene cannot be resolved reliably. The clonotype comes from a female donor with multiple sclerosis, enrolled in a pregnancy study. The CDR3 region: CASSQAGLRYGYTF. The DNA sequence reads TGCGCCAGCAGCCAGGCTGGACTGAGATATGGTTACACCTTC.